Each of the 14 T cell receptor beta chains below was sequenced from the same sample in a study of blood T cell repertoires in COVID-19. Some clones are missing from TCRdb's copy, which holds only in-frame ones; the method was immunoSEQ multiplex PCR. The sample holds roughly 100,000 clones, 70% to 90% seen once. The sample comprised peripheral blood. The receptors shown here come from a woman aged 60-75 years with acute or convalescent COVID-19.

The chain links TRBV12-3 or TRBV12-4 to TRBJ1-5; D is uncertain. Trimming took 0 bases from V and 6 from J, leaving 6 bases between them. CDR3 size: 13 residues. The chain's CDR3 is CASSLAHGQPQHF. CDR3 coding DNA: TGTGCCAGCAGTTTAGCGCACGGTCAGCCCCAGCATTTT.

This chain connects TRBV7-9 to TRBJ2-5; TRBD1 matches at 8 bases. V dropped 4 bases and J dropped 2; count of bases not matched to a gene: 3. This CDR3 has 14 residues. Germline V lookup: CDR1 SEHNR, CDR2 FQNEAQ (reference sequence). In DNA form, the CDR3 reads TGTGCCAGCAGCTCGACAGGGGCGCAAGAGACCCAGTACTTC. It translates to CASSSTGAQETQYF.

J is TRBJ2-2 and V is TRBV15; 9 bases are a match to TRBD1. The J segment lost 5 bases and the V segment lost 3 bases, leaving 7 bases of the junction unmatched. Germline CDR1 LNHNV, CDR2 YYDKDF (reference sequence). The CDR3 sequence is 16 residues long. For the CDR3, the DNA is TGTGCCACCAGCAGGGAACAGGGGGCGCTGACCGGGGAGCTGTTTTTT. Its translation: CATSREQGALTGELFF.

The chain combines TRBV11-2 with TRBJ2-1; D uncertain. The germline V gene encodes CDR1 SGHAT and CDR2 FQNNGV. V shed 2 bases and J shed 0 bases, with 11 bases lying between them. The CDR3 contains 16 residues. The CDR3 nucleotides read TGTGCCAGCAGCTTAACGCGCGCGAGCTCCTACAATGAGCAGTTCTTC. Its protein product is CASSLTRASSYNEQFF.

This clone showed up just once. V is TRBV5-1 and J is TRBJ1-4; D unclear. This CDR3 is built from 17 residues. Trimming shortened V by 0 bases and J by 0 bases, and 12 bases separated the two germline ends. Germline V lookup: CDR1 SGHRS, CDR2 YFSETQ. CDR3 sequence reads: CASSLGATRATNEKLFF. CDR3 sequence (DNA): TGCGCCAGCAGCTTGGGGGCCACGCGGGCAACTAATGAAAAACTGTTTTTT.

V usage is TRBV5-8 and J usage is TRBJ1-1; possibly TRBD1 for D (5 bases). Trimming stripped 4 bases from V and 5 bases from J, with 18 bases between. Germline CDR1 SGHTS, CDR2 YDEGEE. The CDR3 runs 15 residues. CDR3 sequence: CASSQPGGSWTEAFF. CDR3 bases: TGTGCCAGCAGCCAGCCCGGGGGATCGTGGACTGAAGCTTTCTTT. Full variable domain (remainder filled in from reference TRBV5-8 and TRBJ1-1): EAGVTQSPTHLIKTRGQQATLRCSPISGHTSVYWYQQALGLGLQFLLWYDEGEERNRGNFPPRFSGRQFPNYSSELNVNALELEDSALYLCASSQPGGSWTEAFFGQGTRLTVV.

This chain connects TRBV15 to TRBJ1-1; D may be TRBD1 (6 bases). V lost 0 bases, J lost 3 bases, and 11 bases lay in between. The CDR3 consists of 15 residues. Germline CDR1 reads LNHNV; CDR2 reads YYDKDF (reference sequence). The DNA for the CDR3 is TGTGCCACCAGCAGAGAAAGCAGGGGAGACACTGAAGCTTTCTTT. It encodes CATSRESRGDTEAFF.

The CDR3: CASSLTWAGDYEQYF. The CDR3 nucleotides are TGTGCCAGCAGCCTTACCTGGGCTGGTGACTACGAGCAGTACTTC. The V gene is TRBV3-1 (or the pseudogene TRBV3-2), the J gene TRBJ2-7; D ambiguous. The V end lost 4 bases, the J end lost 3 bases, and 16 bases lay between the germline ends. CDR3 length: 15 residues. CDR1 and CDR2 from the germline V gene are LGHDT and YNNKEL (reference sequence).

The chain uses TRBV30 and TRBJ2-7; D gene uncertain. Trimming stripped 0 bases from V and 3 bases from J, with 9 bases between. The germline CDR1 and CDR2 sequences are GTSNPN and SVGIG (reference sequence). This CDR3 is built from 13 residues. The CDR3 here is CAWSVRGDYEQYV. In DNA, the CDR3 is TGTGCCTGGAGTGTACGAGGAGACTACGAGCAGTACGTC.

Remarks on this clone: At one end, the junction sequence differs from germline, possibly due to a read error. This rearrangement joins TRBV2 to TRBJ2-1, with D possibly being TRBD2 (5 bases). The CDR3 is made up of 14 amino acids. Germline loops: CDR1 SNHLY, CDR2 FYNNEI. The CDR3 protein is CASTRDSLYNKQFF. CDR3 DNA sequence: TGTGCCAGCACCCGGGATTCCCTCTACAATAAGCAGTTCTTC.

The gene calls are TRBV3-1 (or the pseudogene TRBV3-2) and TRBJ1-5; weak D call: TRBD1 (5 bases). The CDR3 is 14 residues long. CDR1 and CDR2 (germline): LGHDT, YNNKEL (reference sequence). Deletions cut 0 bases from V and 9 bases from J, with 12 bases between. In DNA, the CDR3 is TGTGCCAGCAGCCAAGACAGGGAAGTAGGGCCCCAGCATTTT. This encodes CASSQDREVGPQHF.

The chain links TRBV27 to TRBJ1-2, with TRBD1 matching 11 bases. Germline V gives CDR1 MNHEY, CDR2 SMNVEV (reference sequence). The CDR3 covers 15 residues. The ends lost 6 bases at V and 6 bases at J; junction bases unmatched: 9. The CDR3 is CASRRTGGGMDGYTF. CDR3 bases: TGTGCCAGCAGGAGGACAGGGGGCGGGATGGATGGCTACACCTTC.

The chain joins TRBV14 to TRBJ1-3; D is unresolved. Germline CDR1 reads SGHDN; CDR2 reads FVKESK. The CDR3 contains 14 residues. The V and J ends lost 8 bases and 0 bases respectively, with 11 bases between them. CDR3 DNA: TGTGCCAGCGGACTCAGTAACTCTGGAAACACCATATATTTT. Protein sequence: CASGLSNSGNTIYF.

The chain recombines TRBV5-6 with TRBJ2-5; 7 nucleotides line up with TRBD1. Losses at the gene ends were 0 bases for V and 1 base for J; bases not matched to a gene: 3. CDR3 length: 15 amino acids. Germline loops: CDR1 SGHDT, CDR2 YYEEEE. CDR3: CASSLGQGRQETQYF. The CDR3 bases are TGTGCCAGCAGCTTGGGACAGGGCCGCCAAGAGACCCAGTACTTC.